This T cell receptor (beta chain) was captured in a study of blood T cells in healthy people across ages. General study findings and limits: Underestimates were what the diversity estimates from one million T cells were considered to be.

Worth noting for this clonotype: Antigen: not known.

CDR3 length: 15 amino acids. The germline V gene has CDR1 DFQATT and CDR2 SNEGSKA (reference sequence). With 1 base removed from V and 1 base from J, the gap between germline ends came to 11 bases. Primed by a sample-barcoded 5' primer and a J-beta primer mix, a second PCR proceeded for about 7 to 11 cycles. TCRdb passed the 5' RACE reads through MiXCR, listing each CDR3 protein once. Of roughly 1.7 million distinct CDR3 sequences listed, 34% are singletons. The sequencing input was blood. The clonotype comes from a woman aged 25 to 39 in good health. The J gene is TRBJ1-5, the V gene TRBV20-1; D possibly corresponds to TRBD1 (5 bases). The CDR3: CSARGIGGSNQPQHF. Here the CDR3 DNA reads TGCAGTGCTAGAGGAATTGGGGGAAGCAATCAGCCCCAGCATTTT.